These 11 T cell receptor beta chains share one sample of origin, sequenced in a study of cytomegalovirus exposure and HLA in healthy donors (dated 2017 in TCRdb). Receptors were amplified or captured by the immunoSEQ multiplex PCR assay. For the multiplex PCR, a mixture combining 60 forward primers for TCR Vbeta segments and 13 reverse primers for TCR Jbeta segments was used. Entries here come from immuneACCESS through TCRdb and include only in-frame sequences with V and J called. Some clones fail to appear in such tables; in the studies checked, an unresolved V gene covers under half of the shortfall, and the cause of the remainder is unknown. This sample gives fewer than 150,000 clones in total; less than 80% of them show up just once. Together, the top ten hold around 7% of the sample. The sample consisted of PBMCs. The source of these receptors is a man aged 35 to 55 in good health and CMV-seropositive.

V is TRBV11-2 and J is TRBJ2-5; D is possibly TRBD2 (7 bases). V lost 2 bases to trimming and J lost 1 base, with 11 bases between them. In germline, CDR1 is SGHAT, CDR2 FQNNGV. The CDR3 loop spans 15 amino acids. As DNA, the CDR3 is TGTGCCAGCAGCTTAATGCGGGGGCCCCAAGAGACCCAGTACTTC. It encodes CASSLMRGPQETQYF.

The rearrangement uses TRBV28 and TRBJ2-6; 11 nucleotides agree with TRBD2. The CDR3 length is 19 residues. With 2 bases clipped from V and 8 bases from J, the junction kept 14 bases outside the gene matches. CDR1 and CDR2 (germline): MDHEN, SYDVKM. In DNA, the CDR3 is TGTGCCAGCAGTTTAAGGGGACTAGCGGTACCTCGTCTTACCAACGTCCTGACTTTC. Translating gives CASSLRGLAVPRLTNVLTF.

The chain links TRBV29-1 to TRBJ1-1; 8 nucleotides align to TRBD1. The CDR3 runs 11 residues. The J segment lost 8 bases and the V segment lost 7 bases, leaving 6 bases of the junction unmatched. CDR1 is SQVTM and CDR2 is ANQGSEA in the germline V gene. The CDR3 coding sequence is TGCAGCGCCCAGACAGGGGCAGAAGCTTTCTTT. The encoded protein is CSAQTGAEAFF.

The V and J genes are TRBV5-6 and TRBJ2-7, with 13 bases lining up with TRBD2. Germline-derived CDR1 and CDR2 are SGHDT and YYEEEE. The CDR3 totals 17 residues. V lost 4 bases, J lost 5 bases, and 12 bases stayed unmatched. CDR3 amino acids: CASSLRLGLAGVHEQYF. The DNA for the CDR3 is TGTGCCAGCAGCCTACGACTCGGACTAGCGGGAGTTCACGAGCAGTACTTC.

The V call is TRBV30, the J call TRBJ2-1; 7 bases align to TRBD2. V lost 0 bases, J lost 10 bases, and 3 bases stayed unmatched. The CDR3 length is 12 residues. The germline CDR1 and CDR2 sequences are GTSNPN and SVGIG (reference sequence). This chain's CDR3 is CAWSVMGLEQFF. CDR3 nucleotide sequence: TGTGCCTGGAGTGTAATGGGACTAGAGCAGTTCTTC.

The genes are TRBV19 and TRBJ2-1; 15 positions match TRBD2. Germline V gene lookup returns CDR1 LNHDA and CDR2 SQIVND (reference sequence). This CDR3 is built from 17 residues. V lost 5 bases to trimming and J lost 6 bases; unmatched junction nucleotides: 8. The CDR3 loop is CASSEGRTSGRVNEQFF. In DNA form, the CDR3 reads TGTGCCAGTAGTGAGGGCCGGACTAGCGGGAGGGTCAATGAGCAGTTCTTC.

J is TRBJ1-1 and V is TRBV18, with 10 nucleotides matching TRBD1. The CDR3 spans 15 residues. V gave up 5 bases and J gave up 2 bases; unmatched junction bases: 5. Germline CDR1 is KGHSH and CDR2 is LQKENI. CDR3 DNA: TGTGCCAGCTCATTTTCGACAGGGGGCAACACTGAAGCTTTCTTT. Encoded protein: CASSFSTGGNTEAFF. The full variable domain, with the rest looked up from reference TRBV18 and TRBJ1-1, is NAGVMQNPRHLVRRRGQEARLRCSPMKGHSHVYWYRQLPEEGLKFMVYLQKENIIDESGMPKERFSAEFPKEGPSILRIQQVVRGDSAAYFCASSFSTGGNTEAFFGQGTRLTVV.

V is TRBV10-1 and J is TRBJ1-1, with D possibly TRBD1 on 5 matching bases. CDR3 length: 14 residues. V gave up 1 base and J gave up 4 bases, with 10 bases separating them. Germline V lookup: CDR1 WNHNN, CDR2 SYGVQD (reference sequence). The CDR3 spells CASSEWRGGTEAFF. CDR3 sequence (DNA): TGCGCCAGCAGTGAGTGGAGGGGCGGCACTGAAGCTTTCTTT.

Turning to this clone: Relative to the germline gene, one junction end is altered; a read error may explain this. Other DNA sequences within the sample encode an identical CDR3. This sequence joins TRBV7-9 and TRBJ1-4, with TRBD1 identical over 7 bases. CDR3 length equals 17 residues. In germline, CDR1 is SEHNR, CDR2 FQNEAQ (reference sequence). The DNA of the CDR3 is TGTTCCAGCAGCTTATACATAGGGGGACAGCTAGATGAAAAACTGTTTTTT. Residues: CSSSLYIGGQLDEKLFF.

V gene TRBV6-1 combines with J gene TRBJ1-1; perhaps TRBD1 as D (6 bases). There are 15 residues in the CDR3. The germline V gene encodes CDR1 MNHNS and CDR2 SASEGT. The V gene lost 7 bases and the J gene lost 1 base, with 16 bases spanning the gap. As DNA, the CDR3 is TGTGCCAGCACCCCTACCCGAGGGGGGAACACTGAAGCTTTCTTT. Encoded protein: CASTPTRGGNTEAFF.

The chain's CDR3 is CASNGNQPQHF. In nucleotides, the CDR3 is TGTGCCAGCAACGGGAATCAGCCCCAGCATTTT. V is TRBV6-1 and J is TRBJ1-5; no reliable D call. Trimming removed 7 bases from V and 4 bases from J, with 5 bases in between. The germline CDR1 and CDR2 sequences are MNHNS and SASEGT. The CDR3 totals 11 residues.